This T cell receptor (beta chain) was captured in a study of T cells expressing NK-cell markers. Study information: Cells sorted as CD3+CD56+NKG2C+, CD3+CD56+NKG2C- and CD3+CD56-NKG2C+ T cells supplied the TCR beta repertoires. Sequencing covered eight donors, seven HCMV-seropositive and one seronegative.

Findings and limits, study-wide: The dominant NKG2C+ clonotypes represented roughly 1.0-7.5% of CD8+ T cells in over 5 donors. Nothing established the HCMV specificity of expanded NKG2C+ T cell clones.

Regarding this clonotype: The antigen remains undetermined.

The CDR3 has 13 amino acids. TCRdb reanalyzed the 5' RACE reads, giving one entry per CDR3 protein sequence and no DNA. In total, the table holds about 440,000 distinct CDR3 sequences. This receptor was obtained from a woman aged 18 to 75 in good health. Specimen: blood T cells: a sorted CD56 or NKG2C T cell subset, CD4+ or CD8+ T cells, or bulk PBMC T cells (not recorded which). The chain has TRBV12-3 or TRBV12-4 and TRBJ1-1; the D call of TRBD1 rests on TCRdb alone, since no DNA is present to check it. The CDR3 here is CASSFPGQSEAFF.